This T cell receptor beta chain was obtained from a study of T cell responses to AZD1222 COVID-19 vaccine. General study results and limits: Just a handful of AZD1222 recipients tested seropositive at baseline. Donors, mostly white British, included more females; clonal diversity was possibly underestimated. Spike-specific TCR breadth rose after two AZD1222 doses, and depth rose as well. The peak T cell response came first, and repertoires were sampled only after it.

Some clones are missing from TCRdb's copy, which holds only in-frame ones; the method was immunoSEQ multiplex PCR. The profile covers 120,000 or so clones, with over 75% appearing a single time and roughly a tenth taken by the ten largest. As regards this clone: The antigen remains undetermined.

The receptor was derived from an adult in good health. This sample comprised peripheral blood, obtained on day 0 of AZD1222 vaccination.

The CDR3 sequence is CASSQFGVEEAFF. The CDR3 DNA reads TGTGCCAGCAGCCAATTTGGGGTGGAAGAAGCTTTCTTT. This chain connects TRBV7-9 to TRBJ1-1; D is undetermined. This CDR3 has 13 amino acids. With 5 bases removed from V and 8 bases from J, the gap between germline ends came to 15 bases. CDR1 and CDR2 (germline): SEHNR, FQNEAQ (reference sequence).